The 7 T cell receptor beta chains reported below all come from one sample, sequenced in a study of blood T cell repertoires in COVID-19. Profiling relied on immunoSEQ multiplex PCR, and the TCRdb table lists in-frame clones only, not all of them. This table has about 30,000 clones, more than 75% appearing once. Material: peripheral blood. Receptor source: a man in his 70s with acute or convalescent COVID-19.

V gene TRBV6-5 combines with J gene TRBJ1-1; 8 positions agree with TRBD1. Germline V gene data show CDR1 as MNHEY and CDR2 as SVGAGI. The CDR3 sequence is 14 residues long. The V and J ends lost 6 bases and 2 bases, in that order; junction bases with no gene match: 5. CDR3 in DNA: TGTGCCAGCAGCAGGACAGGGAGTAACACTGAAGCTTTCTTT. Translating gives CASSRTGSNTEAFF.

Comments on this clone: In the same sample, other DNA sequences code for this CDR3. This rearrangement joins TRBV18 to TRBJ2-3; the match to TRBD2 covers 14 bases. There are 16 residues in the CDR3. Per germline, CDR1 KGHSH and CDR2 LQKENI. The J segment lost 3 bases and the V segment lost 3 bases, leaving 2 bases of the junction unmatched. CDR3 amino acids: CASSPGTSGRTDTQYF. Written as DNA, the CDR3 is TGTGCCAGCTCACCTGGGACTAGCGGGAGAACAGATACGCAGTATTTT.

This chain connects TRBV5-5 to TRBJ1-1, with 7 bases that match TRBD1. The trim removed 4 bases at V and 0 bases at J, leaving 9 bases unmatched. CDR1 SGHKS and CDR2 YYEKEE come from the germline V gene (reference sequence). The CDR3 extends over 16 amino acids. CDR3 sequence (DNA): TGTGCCAGCAGCCCTCCGGGACAGACTATGAACACTGAAGCTTTCTTT. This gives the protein CASSPPGQTMNTEAFF.

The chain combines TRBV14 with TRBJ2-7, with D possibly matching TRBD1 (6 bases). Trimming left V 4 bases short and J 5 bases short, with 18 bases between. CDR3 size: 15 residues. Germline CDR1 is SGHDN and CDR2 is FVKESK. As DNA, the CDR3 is TGTGCCAGCAGCCTCCTACAGGGTTCGGTGGACGAGCAGTACTTC. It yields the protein CASSLLQGSVDEQYF.

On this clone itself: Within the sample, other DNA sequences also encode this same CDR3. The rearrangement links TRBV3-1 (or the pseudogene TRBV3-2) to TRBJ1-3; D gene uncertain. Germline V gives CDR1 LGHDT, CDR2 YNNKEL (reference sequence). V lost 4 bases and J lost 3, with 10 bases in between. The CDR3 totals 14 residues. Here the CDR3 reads CASSPPSSGNTIYF. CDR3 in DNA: TGTGCCAGCAGCCCTCCCTCGAGTGGAAACACCATATATTTT.

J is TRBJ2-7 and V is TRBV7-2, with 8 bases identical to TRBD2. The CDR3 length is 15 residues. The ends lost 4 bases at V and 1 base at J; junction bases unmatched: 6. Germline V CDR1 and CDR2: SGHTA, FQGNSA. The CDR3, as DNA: TGTGCCAGCAGCTCTGGACTAGCTTTATCCTACGAGCAGTACTTC. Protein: CASSSGLALSYEQYF.

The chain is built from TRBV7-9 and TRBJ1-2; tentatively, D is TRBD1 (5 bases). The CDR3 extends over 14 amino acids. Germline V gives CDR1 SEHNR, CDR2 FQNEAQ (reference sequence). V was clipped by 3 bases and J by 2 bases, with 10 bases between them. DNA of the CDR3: TGTGCCAGCAGCTTTGGGGCATCGAACTATGGCTACACCTTC. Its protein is CASSFGASNYGYTF.